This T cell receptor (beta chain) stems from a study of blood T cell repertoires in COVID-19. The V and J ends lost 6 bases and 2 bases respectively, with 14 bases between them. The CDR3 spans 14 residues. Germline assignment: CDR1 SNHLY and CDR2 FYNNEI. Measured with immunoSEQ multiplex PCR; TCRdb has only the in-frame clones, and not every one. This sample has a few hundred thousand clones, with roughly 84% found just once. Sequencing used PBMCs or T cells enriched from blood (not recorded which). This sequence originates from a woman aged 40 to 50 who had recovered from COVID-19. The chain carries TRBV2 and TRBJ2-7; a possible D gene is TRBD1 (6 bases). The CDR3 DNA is TGTGCCAGCAGAGCCAGGACAGAGCCCTACGAGCAGTACTTC. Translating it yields CASRARTEPYEQYF.